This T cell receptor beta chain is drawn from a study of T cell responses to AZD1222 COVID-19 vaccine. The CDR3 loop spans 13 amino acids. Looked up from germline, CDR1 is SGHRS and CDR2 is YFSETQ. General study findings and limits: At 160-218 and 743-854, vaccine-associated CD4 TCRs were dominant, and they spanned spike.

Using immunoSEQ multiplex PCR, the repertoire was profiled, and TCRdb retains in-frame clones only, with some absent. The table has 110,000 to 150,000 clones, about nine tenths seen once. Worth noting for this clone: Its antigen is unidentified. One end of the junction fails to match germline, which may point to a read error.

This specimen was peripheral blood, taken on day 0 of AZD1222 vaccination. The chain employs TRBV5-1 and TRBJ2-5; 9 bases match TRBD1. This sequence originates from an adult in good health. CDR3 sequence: CAARARDRDSWHF. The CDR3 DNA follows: TGCGCCGCACGGGCCAGGGACAGGGACAGTTGGCACTTC.